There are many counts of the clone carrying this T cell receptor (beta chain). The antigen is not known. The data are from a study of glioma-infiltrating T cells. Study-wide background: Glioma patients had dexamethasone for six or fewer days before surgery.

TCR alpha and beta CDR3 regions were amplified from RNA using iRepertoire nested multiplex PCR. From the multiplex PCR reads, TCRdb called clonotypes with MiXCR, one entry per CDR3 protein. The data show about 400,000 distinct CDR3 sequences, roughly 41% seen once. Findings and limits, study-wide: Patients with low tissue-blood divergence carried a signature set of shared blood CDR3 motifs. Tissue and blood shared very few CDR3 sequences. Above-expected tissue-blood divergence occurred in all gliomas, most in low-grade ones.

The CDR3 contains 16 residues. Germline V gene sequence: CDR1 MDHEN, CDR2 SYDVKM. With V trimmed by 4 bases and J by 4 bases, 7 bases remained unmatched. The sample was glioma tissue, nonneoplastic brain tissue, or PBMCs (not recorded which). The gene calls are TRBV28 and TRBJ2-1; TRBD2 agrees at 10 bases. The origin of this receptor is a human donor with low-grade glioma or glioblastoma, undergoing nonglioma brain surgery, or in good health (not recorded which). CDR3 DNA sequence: TGTGCCAGCAGTTCACCGGGACTAGCGAAGTACAATGAGCAGTTCTTC. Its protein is CASSSPGLAKYNEQFF.